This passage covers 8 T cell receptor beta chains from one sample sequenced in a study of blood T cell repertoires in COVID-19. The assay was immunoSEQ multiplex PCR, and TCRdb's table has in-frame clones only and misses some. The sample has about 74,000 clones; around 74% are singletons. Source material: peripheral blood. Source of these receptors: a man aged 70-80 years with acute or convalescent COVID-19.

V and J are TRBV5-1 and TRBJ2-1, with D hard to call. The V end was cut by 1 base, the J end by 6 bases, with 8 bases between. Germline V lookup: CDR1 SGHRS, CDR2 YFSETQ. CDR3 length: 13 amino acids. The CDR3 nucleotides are TGCGCCAGCAGCTTGATGAGCGCCAATGAGCAGTTCTTC. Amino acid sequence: CASSLMSANEQFF.

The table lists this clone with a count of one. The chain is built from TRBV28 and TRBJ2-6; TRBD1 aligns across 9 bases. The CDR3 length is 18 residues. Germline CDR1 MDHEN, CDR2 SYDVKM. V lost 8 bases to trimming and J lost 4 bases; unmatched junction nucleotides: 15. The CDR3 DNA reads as TGTGCCAGCCAGGCCCCCCCGGGACAGGGTACAGGGGCCAACGTCCTGACTTTC. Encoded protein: CASQAPPGQGTGANVLTF. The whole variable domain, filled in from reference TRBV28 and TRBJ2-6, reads DVKVTQSSRYLVKRTGEKVFLECVQDMDHENMFWYRQDPGLGLRLIYFSYDVKMKEKGDIPEGYSVSREKKERFSLILESASTNQTSMYLCASQAPPGQGTGANVLTFGAGSRLTVL.

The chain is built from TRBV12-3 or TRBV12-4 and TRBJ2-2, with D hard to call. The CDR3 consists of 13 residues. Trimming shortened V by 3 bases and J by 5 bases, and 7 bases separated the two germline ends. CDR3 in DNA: TGTGCCAGCAGTTTTGAGAGGACCGGGGAGCTGTTTTTT. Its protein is CASSFERTGELFF.

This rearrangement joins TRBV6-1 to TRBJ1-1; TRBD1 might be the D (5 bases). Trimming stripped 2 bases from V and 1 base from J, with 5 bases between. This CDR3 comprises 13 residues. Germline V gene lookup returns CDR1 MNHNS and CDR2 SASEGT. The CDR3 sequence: CASSERGNTEAFF. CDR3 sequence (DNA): TGTGCCAGCAGTGAAAGGGGGAACACTGAAGCTTTCTTT.

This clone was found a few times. The CDR3 nucleotides read TGCGCCAGCAGCTCGGGACAGGGGGACTACGAGCAGTACTTC. Translated: CASSSGQGDYEQYF. The genes are TRBV5-1 and TRBJ2-7; 11 nucleotides line up with TRBD1. This CDR3 is 14 amino acids long. The V gene end was trimmed by 3 bases and the J gene end by 3 bases; junction bases not matched to a gene: 2. The germline V gene has CDR1 SGHRS and CDR2 YFSETQ.

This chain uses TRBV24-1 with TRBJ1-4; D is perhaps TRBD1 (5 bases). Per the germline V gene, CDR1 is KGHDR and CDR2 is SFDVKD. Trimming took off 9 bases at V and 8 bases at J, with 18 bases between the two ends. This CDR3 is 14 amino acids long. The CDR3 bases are TGTGCCACCTCGTCGGGGGACCGGCACGAAAAACTGTTTTTT. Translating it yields CATSSGDRHEKLFF.

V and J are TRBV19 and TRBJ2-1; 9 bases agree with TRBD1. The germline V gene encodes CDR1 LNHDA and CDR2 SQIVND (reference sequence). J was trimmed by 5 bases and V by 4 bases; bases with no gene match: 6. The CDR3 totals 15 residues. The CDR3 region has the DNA TGTGCCAGTAGTAGCCGGGGACAGGGTGACAATGAGCAGTTCTTC. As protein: CASSSRGQGDNEQFF. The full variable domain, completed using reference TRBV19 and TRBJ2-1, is DGGITQSPKYLFRKEGQNVTLSCEQNLNHDAMYWYRQDPGQGLRLIYYSQIVNDFQKGDIAEGYSVSREKKESFPLTVTSAQKNPTAFYLCASSSRGQGDNEQFFGPGTRLTVL.

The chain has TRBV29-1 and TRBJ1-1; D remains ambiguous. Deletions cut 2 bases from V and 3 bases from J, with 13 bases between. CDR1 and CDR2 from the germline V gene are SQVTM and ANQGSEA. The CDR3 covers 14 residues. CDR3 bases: TGCAGCGTTGAAACCGGGTCTTGGGACACTGAAGCTTTCTTT. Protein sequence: CSVETGSWDTEAFF.